This T cell receptor beta chain was observed in a study of post-analysis software for immune sequencing data. Carried by the TCR beta cDNA libraries were unique molecular identifiers. The T cell input of roughly 0.95 to 11 million gave around 540,000 cDNA molecules. Each CDR3 protein is one row after TCRdb ran MiXCR on the PCR reads. Of some 890,000 distinct CDR3 sequences listed, around 50% are singletons. The receptor was derived from a girl aged 10 to 17 with multiple sclerosis. The sequenced material came from blood.

The CDR3 nucleotides are TGCGCCAGCAGCTTGGCCCTCGGCGGGGATGAGCAGTTCTTC. Its protein product is CASSLALGGDEQFF. The chain combines TRBV5-1 with TRBJ2-1; TRBD2 might be the D (6 bases). The germline V gene has CDR1 SGHRS and CDR2 YFSETQ. This CDR3 spans 14 amino acids. Trimming took off 0 bases at V and 8 bases at J, with 12 bases between the two ends.